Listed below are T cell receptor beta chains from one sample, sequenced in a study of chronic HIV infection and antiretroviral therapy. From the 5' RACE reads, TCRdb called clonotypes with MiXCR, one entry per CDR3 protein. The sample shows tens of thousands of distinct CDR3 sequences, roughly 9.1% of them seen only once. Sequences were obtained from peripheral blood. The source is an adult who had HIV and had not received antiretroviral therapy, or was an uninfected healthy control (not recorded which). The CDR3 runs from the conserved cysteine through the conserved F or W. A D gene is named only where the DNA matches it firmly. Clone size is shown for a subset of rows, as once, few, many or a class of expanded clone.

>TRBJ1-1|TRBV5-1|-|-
TGCGCCAGCAGCTTGTATCCAGGGAACACTGAAGCTTTCTTT
CASSLYPGNTEAFF
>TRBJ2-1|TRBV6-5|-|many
TGTGCCAGCAGCACAGTAGCCAATGAGCAGTTCTTC
CASSTVANEQFF
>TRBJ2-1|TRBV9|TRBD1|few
TGTGCCAGCAGCGAGGACAGGGAGGATGAGCAGTTCTTC
CASSEDREDEQFF
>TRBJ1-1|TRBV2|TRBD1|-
TGTGCCAGCAGTTCTCAAGCGAGGACAGGGACTGAAGCTTTCTTT
CASSSQARTGTEAFF
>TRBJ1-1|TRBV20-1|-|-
TGCAGTGCTAGAGATTCCGCCGGGGGCACTGAAGCTTTCTTT
CSARDSAGGTEAFF
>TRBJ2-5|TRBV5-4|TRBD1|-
TGTGCCAGCAGCCAAATACAGGGGGCAGGGGAGACCCAGTACTTC
CASSQIQGAGETQYF
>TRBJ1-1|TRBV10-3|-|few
TGTGCCATCAGTCCGAGGGTTTCGGACACTGAAGCTTTCTTT
CAISPRVSDTEAFF
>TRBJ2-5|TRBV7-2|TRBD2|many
TGTGCCAGCAGCAACAGACTAGCAGATCAAGAGACCCAGTACTTC
CASSNRLADQETQYF
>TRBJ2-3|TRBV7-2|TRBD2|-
TGTGCCAGCAGCTTAGGTGGACTAGCGGGAGGTGATACGCAGTATTTT
CASSLGGLAGGDTQYF
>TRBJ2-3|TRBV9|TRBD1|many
TGTGCCAGCAGCGCGTCTCTGACAGGGGGCGCAGGAGATACGCAGTATTTT
CASSASLTGGAGDTQYF
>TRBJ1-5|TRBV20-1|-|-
TGCAGTGCTCACTCGGGCAATCAGCCCCAGCATTTT
CSAHSGNQPQHF
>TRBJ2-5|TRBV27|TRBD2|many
TGTGCCAGCAGTCCCGCGGGGGGAAAAGAGACCCAGTACTTC
CASSPAGGKETQYF
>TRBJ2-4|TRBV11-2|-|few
TGTGCCAGCAGCTTAGAGGGGGCAGCCGGAAATCAGTACTTC
CASSLEGAAGNQYF
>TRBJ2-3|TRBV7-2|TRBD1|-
TGTGCCAGCAGCTTAGCACAGGGGGGCACAGATACGCAGTATTTT
CASSLAQGGTDTQYF
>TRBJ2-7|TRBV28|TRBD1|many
TGTGCCAGTCTCCCCCGGACAGGCTTCTACGAGCAGTACTTC
CASLPRTGFYEQYF
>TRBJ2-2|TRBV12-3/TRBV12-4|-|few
TGTGCCAGCAGTTTATTCGGGTGGGAGAACACCGGGGAGCTGTTTTTT
CASSLFGWENTGELFF
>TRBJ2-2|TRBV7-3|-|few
TGTGCCAGCAGCTTCGAGAACACCGGGGAGCTGTTTTTT
CASSFENTGELFF
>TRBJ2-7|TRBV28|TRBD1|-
TGTGCCAGCAGTTTACCGGGACAGGGATTCGGGGAGCAGTACTTC
CASSLPGQGFGEQYF
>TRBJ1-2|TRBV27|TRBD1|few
TGTGCCAGCAGCAAAAAACCGACGGACAGGGTCGGCGGCTACACCTTC
CASSKKPTDRVGGYTF
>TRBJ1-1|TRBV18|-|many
TGTGCCAGCTCACCATACTCGAGCAGGGAAGAAGCTTTCTTT
CASSPYSSREEAFF
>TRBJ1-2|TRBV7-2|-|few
TGTGCCAGCAGCCAAACAGGGAGCTATGGCTACACCTTC
CASSQTGSYGYTF
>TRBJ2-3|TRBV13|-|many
TGTGCCACCTCCCAGGGAACTTGGCGAGATACGCAGTATTTT
CATSQGTWRDTQYF
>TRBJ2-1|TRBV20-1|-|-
TGCAGTGCCAAGGACTCGCCCGCTAGTAATACTGAGCAGTTCTTC
CSAKDSPASNTEQFF
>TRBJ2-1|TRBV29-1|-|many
TGCAGCGTTGAAAGTGGCCCCTTCTTC
CSVESGPFF
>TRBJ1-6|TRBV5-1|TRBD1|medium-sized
TGCGCCAGCAGCCTCCCGGGACAGAATTCACCCCTCCACTTT
CASSLPGQNSPLHF
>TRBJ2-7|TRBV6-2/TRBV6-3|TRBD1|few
TGTGCCAGCAGCGACGGACAGGTCTCCTACGAGCAGTACTTC
CASSDGQVSYEQYF
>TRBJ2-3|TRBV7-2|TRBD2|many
TGTGCCAGCAGCCTTCGACTAGCGGGAGCGACAGATACGCAGTATTTT
CASSLRLAGATDTQYF
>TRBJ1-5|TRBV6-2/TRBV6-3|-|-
TGTGCCAGCAGTGAAGGACAAAGCAGTCAGCCCCAGCATTTT
CASSEGQSSQPQHF
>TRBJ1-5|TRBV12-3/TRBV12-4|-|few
TGTGCCAGCAGTTTACCTAATCAGCCCCAGCATTTT
CASSLPNQPQHF
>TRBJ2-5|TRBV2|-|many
TGTGCCAGCAGTGGACAGTCCGAGACCCAGTACTTC
CASSGQSETQYF
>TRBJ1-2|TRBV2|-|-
TGTGCCAGCAGTGAACGTTTTCTCGTCAGCTATGGCTACACCTTC
CASSERFLVSYGYTF
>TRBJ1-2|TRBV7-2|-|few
TGTGCCAGCAGCTTTGACAGTAACTATGGCTACACCTTC
CASSFDSNYGYTF
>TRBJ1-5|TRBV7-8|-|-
TGTGCCAGCAGCTTAGCTCGTTATCAGCCCCAGCATTTT
CASSLARYQPQHF
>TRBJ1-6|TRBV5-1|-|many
TGCGCCAGCAGCCTCGAACCCCTGACCCCAGAAAATTCACCCCTCCACTTT
CASSLEPLTPENSPLHF
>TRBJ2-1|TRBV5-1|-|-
TGCGCCAGCAGCTTGAAAGGGGTTAAGTTCTTC
CASSLKGVKFF
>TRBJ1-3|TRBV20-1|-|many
TGCAGTGCTAGAGGGGCAGCGGAAGGAAACACCATATATTTT
CSARGAAEGNTIYF
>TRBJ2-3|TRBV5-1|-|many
TGCGCCAGCAGCTTAAACACAGATACGCAGTATTTT
CASSLNTDTQYF
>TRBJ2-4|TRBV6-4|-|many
TGTGCCAGCGGTAGGGCCCGGACTACCCAGTACTTC
CASGRARTTQYF
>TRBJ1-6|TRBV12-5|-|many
TGTGCTAGTGCCGAACAGGGTCCCTATAATTCACCCCTCCACTTT
CASAEQGPYNSPLHF
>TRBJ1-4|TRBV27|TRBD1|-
TGTGCCAGCAGCTGGACAGGGGGCAATGAAAAACTGTTTTTT
CASSWTGGNEKLFF
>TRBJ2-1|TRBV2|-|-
TGTGCCACCGAGAGGGACGCCAATGAGCAGTTCTTC
CATERDANEQFF
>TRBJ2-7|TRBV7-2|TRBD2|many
TGTGCCAGCAGCTTCTACGGACTAGCGGGGTCCTACGAGCAGTACTTC
CASSFYGLAGSYEQYF
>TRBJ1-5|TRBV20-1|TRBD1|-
TGCAGTGCCGCGACAGGGGATAGCAATCAGCCCCAGCATTTT
CSAATGDSNQPQHF
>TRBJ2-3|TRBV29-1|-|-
TGCAGCGTTGGGACTCTCCGGCACGCAGATACGCAGTATTTT
CSVGTLRHADTQYF
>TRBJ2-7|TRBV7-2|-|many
TGTGCCAGCAGCCCAATATGGTCAAACTACGAGCAGTACTTC
CASSPIWSNYEQYF
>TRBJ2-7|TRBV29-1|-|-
TGCAGCGTTGTAGACACTGCTTACGAGCAGTACTTC
CSVVDTAYEQYF
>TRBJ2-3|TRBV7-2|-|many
TGTGCCAGCAGCCCGTACACAGATACGCAGTATTTT
CASSPYTDTQYF
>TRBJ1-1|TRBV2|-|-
TGTGCCAGCAGTGAAGCGAAGGGGGAGAACACTGAAGCTTTCTTT
CASSEAKGENTEAFF
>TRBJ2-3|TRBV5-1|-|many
TGCGCCAGCAGCTTGTGGGGCGGAGGCACAGATACGCAGTATTTT
CASSLWGGGTDTQYF
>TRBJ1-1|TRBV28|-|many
TGTGCCAGCACCCCGGACGGGAACACTGAAGCTTTCTTT
CASTPDGNTEAFF
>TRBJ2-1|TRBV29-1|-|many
TGCAGCGTTGAACAGATCGCCTACAATGAGCAGTTCTTC
CSVEQIAYNEQFF
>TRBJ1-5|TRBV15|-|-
TGTGCCACCAGCGGTATTAATCAGCCCCAGCATTTT
CATSGINQPQHF
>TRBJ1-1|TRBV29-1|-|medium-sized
TGCAGCGTTTCGGAGAACACTGAAGCTTTCTTT
CSVSENTEAFF
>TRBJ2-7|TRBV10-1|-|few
TGCGCCAGCAGTGAGTACAGGGAGAGGAGCGAGCAGTACTTC
CASSEYRERSEQYF
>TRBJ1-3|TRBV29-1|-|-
TGCAGCGCGGGGGAAAACACCATATATTTT
CSAGENTIYF
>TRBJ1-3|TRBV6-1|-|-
TGTGCCAGCCCTAAACCCCCGGGACTTACTGGAAACACCATATATTTT
CASPKPPGLTGNTIYF
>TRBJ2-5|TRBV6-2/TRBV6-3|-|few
TGTGCCAGCAGTTACGTCAGGAGCAAAGAGACCCAGTACTTC
CASSYVRSKETQYF
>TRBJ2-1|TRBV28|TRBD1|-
TGTGCCAGCAGTTTGGACAGGGTTCGGGAGGAGCAGTTCTTC
CASSLDRVREEQFF
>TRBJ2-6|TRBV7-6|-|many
TGTGCCAGCAGCAACGAAGGGACGTCCTCTGGGGCCAACGTCCTGACTTTC
CASSNEGTSSGANVLTF